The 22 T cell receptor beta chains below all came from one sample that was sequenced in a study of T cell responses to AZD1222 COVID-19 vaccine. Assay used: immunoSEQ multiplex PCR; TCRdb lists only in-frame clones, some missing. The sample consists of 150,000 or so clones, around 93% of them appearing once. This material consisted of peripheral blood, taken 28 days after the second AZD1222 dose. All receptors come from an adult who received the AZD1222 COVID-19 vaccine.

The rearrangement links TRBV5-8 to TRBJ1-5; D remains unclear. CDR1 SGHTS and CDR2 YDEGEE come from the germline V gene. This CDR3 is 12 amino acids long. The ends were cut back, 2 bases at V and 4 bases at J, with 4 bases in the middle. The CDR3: CASSFLNQPQHF. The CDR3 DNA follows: TGTGCCAGCAGCTTCCTTAATCAGCCCCAGCATTTT.

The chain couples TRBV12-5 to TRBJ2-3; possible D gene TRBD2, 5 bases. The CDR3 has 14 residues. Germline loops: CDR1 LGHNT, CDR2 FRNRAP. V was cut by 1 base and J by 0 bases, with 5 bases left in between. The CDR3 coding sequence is TGTGCTAGTGGTTTGGCGGGGAGCACAGATACGCAGTATTTT. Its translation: CASGLAGSTDTQYF.

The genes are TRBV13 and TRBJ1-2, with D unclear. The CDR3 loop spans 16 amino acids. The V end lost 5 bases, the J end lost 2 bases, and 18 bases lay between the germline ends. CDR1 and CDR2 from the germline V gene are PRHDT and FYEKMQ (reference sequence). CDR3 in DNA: TGTGCCAGCAGCCGCCTGATTTCGACGGGAAACTATGGCTACACCTTC. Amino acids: CASSRLISTGNYGYTF.

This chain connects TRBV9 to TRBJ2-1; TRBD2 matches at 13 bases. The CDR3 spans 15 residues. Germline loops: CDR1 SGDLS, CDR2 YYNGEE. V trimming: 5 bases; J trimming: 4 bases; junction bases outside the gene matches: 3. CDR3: CASSPLAGGYNEQFF. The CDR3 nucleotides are TGTGCCAGCAGTCCACTAGCGGGGGGGTACAATGAGCAGTTCTTC. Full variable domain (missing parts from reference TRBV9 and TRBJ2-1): DSGVTQTPKHLITATGQRVTLRCSPRSGDLSVYWYQQSLDQGLQFLIQYYNGEERAKGNILERFSAQQFPDLHSELNLSSLELGDSALYFCASSPLAGGYNEQFFGPGTRLTVL.

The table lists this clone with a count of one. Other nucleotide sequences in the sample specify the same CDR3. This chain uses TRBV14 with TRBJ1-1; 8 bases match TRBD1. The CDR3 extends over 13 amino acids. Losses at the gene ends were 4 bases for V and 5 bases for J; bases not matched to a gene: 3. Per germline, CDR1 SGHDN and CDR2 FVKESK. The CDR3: CASSRTGGTEAFF. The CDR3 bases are TGTGCCAGCAGCCGAACAGGGGGTACTGAAGCTTTCTTT.

The CDR3 DNA is TGTGCCACCAGCAGAGGTGGGGCGGGCTACACCTTC. It translates to CATSRGGAGYTF. The chain combines TRBV15 with TRBJ1-2; D possibly corresponds to TRBD1 (5 bases). V was clipped by 1 base and J by 8 bases, with 8 bases between them. CDR1 is LNHNV and CDR2 is YYDKDF in the germline V gene (reference sequence). The length of the CDR3 is 12 residues.

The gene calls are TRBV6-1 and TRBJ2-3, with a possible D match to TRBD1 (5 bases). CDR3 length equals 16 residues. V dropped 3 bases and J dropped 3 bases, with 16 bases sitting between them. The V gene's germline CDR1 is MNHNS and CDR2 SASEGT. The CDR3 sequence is CASSDGARGLTDTQYF. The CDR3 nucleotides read TGTGCCAGCAGTGACGGCGCAAGGGGTCTTACAGATACGCAGTATTTT.

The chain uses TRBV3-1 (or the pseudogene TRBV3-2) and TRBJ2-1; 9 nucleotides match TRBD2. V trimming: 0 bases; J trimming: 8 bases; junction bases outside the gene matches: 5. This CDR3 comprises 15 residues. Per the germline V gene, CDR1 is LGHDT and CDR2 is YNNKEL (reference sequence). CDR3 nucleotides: TGTGCCAGCAGCCAAGAATTGCGGGGGGGCTATGAGCAGTTCTTC. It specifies CASSQELRGGYEQFF.

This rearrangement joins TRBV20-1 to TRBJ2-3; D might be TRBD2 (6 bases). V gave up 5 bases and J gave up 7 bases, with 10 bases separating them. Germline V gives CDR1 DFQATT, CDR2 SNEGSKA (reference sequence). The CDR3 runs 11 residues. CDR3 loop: CSAGDWNTQYF. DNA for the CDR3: TGCAGTGCTGGGGACTGGAATACGCAGTATTTT.

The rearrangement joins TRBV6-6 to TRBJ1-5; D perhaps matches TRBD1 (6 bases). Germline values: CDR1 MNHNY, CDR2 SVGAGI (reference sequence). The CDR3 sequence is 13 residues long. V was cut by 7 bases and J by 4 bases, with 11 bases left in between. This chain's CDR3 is CASTLGGNQPQHF. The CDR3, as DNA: TGTGCCAGCACCCTAGGGGGAAATCAGCCCCAGCATTTT.

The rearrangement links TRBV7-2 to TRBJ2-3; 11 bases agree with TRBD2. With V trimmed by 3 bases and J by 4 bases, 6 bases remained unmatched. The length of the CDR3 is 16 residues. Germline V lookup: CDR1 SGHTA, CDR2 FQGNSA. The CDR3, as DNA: TGTGCCAGCAGCTTGCGACTAGCGGGGTTGGCAGATACGCAGTATTTT. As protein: CASSLRLAGLADTQYF.

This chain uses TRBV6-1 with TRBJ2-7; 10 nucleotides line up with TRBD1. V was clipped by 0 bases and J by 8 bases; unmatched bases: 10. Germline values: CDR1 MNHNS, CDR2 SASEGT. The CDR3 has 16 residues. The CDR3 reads CASSEASGQGSVKQYF. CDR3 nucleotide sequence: TGTGCCAGCAGTGAAGCCTCGGGACAGGGGTCTGTAAAGCAGTACTTC.

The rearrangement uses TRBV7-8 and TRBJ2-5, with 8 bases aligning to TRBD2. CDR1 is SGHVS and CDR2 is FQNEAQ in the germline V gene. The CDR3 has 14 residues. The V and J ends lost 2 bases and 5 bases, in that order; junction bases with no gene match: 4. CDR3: CASSLRGLEETQYF. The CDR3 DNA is TGTGCCAGCAGCTTAAGGGGACTAGAGGAGACCCAGTACTTC.

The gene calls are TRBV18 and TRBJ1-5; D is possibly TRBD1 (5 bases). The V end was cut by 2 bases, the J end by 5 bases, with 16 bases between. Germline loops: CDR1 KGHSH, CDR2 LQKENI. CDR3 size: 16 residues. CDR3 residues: CASSPLGHRKHQPQHF. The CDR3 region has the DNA TGTGCCAGCTCACCATTGGGTCACAGGAAGCATCAGCCCCAGCATTTT.

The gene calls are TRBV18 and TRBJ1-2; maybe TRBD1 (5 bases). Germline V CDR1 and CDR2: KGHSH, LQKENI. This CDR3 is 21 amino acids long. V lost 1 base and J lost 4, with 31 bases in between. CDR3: CASSPRNEGDGASRASYGYTF. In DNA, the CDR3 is TGTGCCAGCTCACCACGAAACGAAGGGGACGGGGCCTCACGAGCGTCCTATGGCTACACCTTC.

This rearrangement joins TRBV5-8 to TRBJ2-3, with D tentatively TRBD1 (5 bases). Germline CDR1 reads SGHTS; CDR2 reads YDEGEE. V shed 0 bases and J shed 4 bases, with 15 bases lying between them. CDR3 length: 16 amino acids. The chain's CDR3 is CASSLAQGSLADTQYF. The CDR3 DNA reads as TGTGCCAGCAGCTTGGCCCAGGGTAGTCTCGCAGATACGCAGTATTTT.

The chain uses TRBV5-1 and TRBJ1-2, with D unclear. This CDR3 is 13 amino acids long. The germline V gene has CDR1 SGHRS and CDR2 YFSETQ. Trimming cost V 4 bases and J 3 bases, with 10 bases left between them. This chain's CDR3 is CASSLGRDYGYTF. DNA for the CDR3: TGCGCCAGCAGCCTAGGACGGGACTATGGCTACACCTTC. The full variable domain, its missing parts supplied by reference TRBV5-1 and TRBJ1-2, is KAGVTQTPRYLIKTRGQQVTLSCSPISGHRSVSWYQQTPGQGLQFLFEYFSETQRNKGNFPGRFSGRQFSNSRSEMNVSTLELGDSALYLCASSLGRDYGYTFGSGTRLTVV.

CDR3 in DNA: TGCGCCAGCAGCCAAGAAGGGTGGTACACTGAAGCTTTCTTT. Translation: CASSQEGWYTEAFF. This chain joins TRBV4-1 and TRBJ1-1; the D is unclear. Germline V gene sequence: CDR1 MGHRA, CDR2 YSYEKL. There are 14 residues in the CDR3. Between the trimmed V and J ends, which lost 0 bases and 3 bases, there was a span of 8 bases.

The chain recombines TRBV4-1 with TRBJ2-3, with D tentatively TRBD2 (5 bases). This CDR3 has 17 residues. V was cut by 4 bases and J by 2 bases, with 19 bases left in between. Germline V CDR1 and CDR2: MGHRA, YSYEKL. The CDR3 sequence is CASSPRAPSGSTDTQYF. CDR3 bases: TGCGCCAGCAGCCCAAGGGCTCCAAGCGGCTCCACAGATACGCAGTATTTT.

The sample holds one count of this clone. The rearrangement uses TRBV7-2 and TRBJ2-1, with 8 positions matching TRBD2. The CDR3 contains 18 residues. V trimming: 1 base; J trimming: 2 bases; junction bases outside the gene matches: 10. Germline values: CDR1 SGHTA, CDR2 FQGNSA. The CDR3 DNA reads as TGTGCCAGCAGCTTAGAGGGACTGGTAGCGGGGACCTACAATGAGCAGTTCTTC. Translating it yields CASSLEGLVAGTYNEQFF.

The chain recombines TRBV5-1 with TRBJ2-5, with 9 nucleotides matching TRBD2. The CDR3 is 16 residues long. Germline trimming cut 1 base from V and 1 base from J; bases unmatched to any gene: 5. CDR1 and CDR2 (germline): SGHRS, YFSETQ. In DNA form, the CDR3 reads TGCGCCAGCAGCTTGACGCTAGCGGGGATCCAAGAGACCCAGTACTTC. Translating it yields CASSLTLAGIQETQYF.

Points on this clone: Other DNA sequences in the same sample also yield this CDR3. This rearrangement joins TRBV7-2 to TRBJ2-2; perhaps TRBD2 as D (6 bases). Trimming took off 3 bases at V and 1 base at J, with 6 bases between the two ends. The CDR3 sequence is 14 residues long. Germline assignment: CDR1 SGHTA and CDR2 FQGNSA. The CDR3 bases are TGTGCCAGCAGCTTTAGCGGGAACACCGGGGAGCTGTTTTTT. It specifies CASSFSGNTGELFF.